These 16 T cell receptor beta chains share one sample of origin, sequenced in a study of OX40 agonist ivuxolimab in advanced cancers. The method was immunoSEQ multiplex PCR; TCRdb's version includes in-frame clones alone and lacks a portion of them. The table records tens of thousands of clones, under 90% of them present only once. The specimen was CD4+ or CD8+ T cells sorted from blood, collected in a trial of the OX40 agonist ivuxolimab. Receptors were obtained from an adult with an advanced solid tumor such as melanoma, head and neck, liver or kidney cancer.

V usage is TRBV7-2 and J usage is TRBJ1-4; D is uncertain. The ends were cut back, 2 bases at V and 8 bases at J, with 9 bases in the middle. The CDR3 has 13 amino acids. Germline assignment: CDR1 SGHTA and CDR2 FQGNSA. CDR3 bases: TGTGCCAGCAGCTTAAGAGGACGCGAAAAACTGTTTTTT. Residues: CASSLRGREKLFF.

The chain couples TRBV6-5 to TRBJ2-3; tentatively, D is TRBD1 or TRBD2 (6 bases each). Germline lookup yields CDR1 MNHEY and CDR2 SVGAGI. The CDR3 has 13 residues. Deletions cut 6 bases from V and 11 bases from J, with 18 bases between. CDR3 sequence: CASSLRIGGGQYF. CDR3 coding DNA: TGTGCCAGCAGCTTACGTATAGGAGGGGGGCAGTATTTT.

The rearrangement links TRBV5-4 to TRBJ2-7; 11 bases fit TRBD2. Germline V CDR1 and CDR2: SGHNT, YYREEE (reference sequence). This CDR3 has 19 amino acids. Losses at the gene ends were 3 bases for V and 0 bases for J; bases not matched to a gene: 14. CDR3 amino acids: CASSYSSLAGGPSSYEQYF. For the CDR3, the DNA is TGTGCCAGCAGCTATTCCTCCCTAGCGGGAGGCCCCAGCTCCTACGAGCAGTACTTC.

The sample holds one count of this clone. The chain joins TRBV7-2 to TRBJ2-1; 7 nucleotides line up with TRBD1. Germline V CDR1 and CDR2: SGHTA, FQGNSA. The V and J ends lost 5 bases and 10 bases, in that order; junction bases with no gene match: 8. The CDR3 consists of 13 residues. The CDR3 protein is CASSHGETGEQFF. Here the CDR3 DNA reads TGTGCCAGCAGCCATGGGGAGACAGGGGAGCAGTTCTTC. The variable domain in full, with the rest retrieved from reference TRBV7-2 and TRBJ2-1, is GAGVSQSPSNKVTEKGKDVELRCDPISGHTALYWYRQSLGQGLEFLIYFQGNSAPDKSGLPSDRFSAERTGGSVSTLTIQRTQQEDSAVYLCASSHGETGEQFFGPGTRLTVL.

The rearrangement joins TRBV10-1 to TRBJ2-1, with no clear D. Trimming pared 4 bases from V and 7 bases from J, leaving 8 bases between. The germline CDR1 and CDR2 sequences are WNHNN and SYGVQD (reference sequence). The CDR3 has 12 residues. In DNA form, the CDR3 reads TGCGCCAGCAGTGTGTTCGGGAATGAGCAGTTCTTC. Translated, it gives CASSVFGNEQFF.

This chain connects TRBV11-3 to TRBJ1-6; D is uncertain. Germline lookup yields CDR1 SGHNT and CDR2 YENEEA. Trimming removed 5 bases at V and 9 bases at J, with 14 bases between. The CDR3 spans 14 residues. In nucleotides, the CDR3 is TGTGCCAGCAGCCACGTCCTCCCAGTTTCACCCCTCCACTTT. Translation gives CASSHVLPVSPLHF. Complete variable domain (other parts from reference TRBV11-3 and TRBJ1-6): EAGVVQSPRYKIIEKKQPVAFWCNPISGHNTLYWYLQNLGQGPELLIRYENEEAVDDSQLPKDRFSAERLKGVDSTLKIQPAELGDSAVYLCASSHVLPVSPLHFGNGTRLTVT.

The chain is built from TRBV21-1 and TRBJ2-7; the D segment call TRBD1 is taken from the table without a DNA check. TRBV21-1 is assigned pseudogene status. The CDR3 runs to 13 residues. The CDR3 here is CASQRQGPYEQYF. CDR3 coding DNA: TGTGCCAGCCAGAGACAGGGCCCCTACGAGCAGTACTTC.

The chain is built from TRBV5-6 and TRBJ2-1, with 9 bases matching TRBD2. J was trimmed by 0 bases and V by 9 bases; bases with no gene match: 7. The CDR3 has 15 residues. Germline V lookup: CDR1 SGHDT, CDR2 YYEEEE. CDR3 loop: CATWERGASYNEQFF. The CDR3 region has the DNA TGTGCCACCTGGGAGCGGGGGGCCTCCTACAATGAGCAGTTCTTC.

The CDR3 sequence is CASTLRQNTEAFF. The CDR3 region has the DNA TGTGCCAGCACCCTAAGACAGAACACTGAAGCTTTCTTT. The V gene is TRBV2, the J gene TRBJ1-1; no clear D gene. Trimming removed 7 bases at V and 1 base at J, with 10 bases between. The CDR3 is made up of 13 amino acids. Germline CDR1 SNHLY, CDR2 FYNNEI.

This clone occurred a few times. This sequence joins TRBV27 and TRBJ2-7, with D possibly matching TRBD2 (5 bases). The CDR3 has 15 amino acids. V was shortened by 2 bases and J by 2 bases, with 13 bases between the two germline ends. Per germline, CDR1 MNHEY and CDR2 SMNVEV (reference sequence). The DNA for the CDR3 is TGTGCCAGCAGTTTAAGTGGGAGTAACCCCTACGAGCAGTACTTC. The encoded protein is CASSLSGSNPYEQYF.

The J gene is TRBJ1-6, the V gene TRBV6-5; 9 bases align to TRBD1. The CDR3 runs to 15 residues. Germline V gene data show CDR1 as MNHEY and CDR2 as SVGAGI. Trimming cost V 6 bases and J 3 bases; bases outside gene matches: 3. The DNA of the CDR3 is TGTGCCAGCAGGGGACAGGGCTACTATAATTCACCCCTCCACTTT. Its protein is CASRGQGYYNSPLHF.

This chain's CDR3 is CASGRARPAEAFF. For the CDR3, the DNA is TGTGCCAGCGGTAGAGCTCGCCCGGCTGAAGCTTTCTTT. The J gene is TRBJ1-1, the V gene TRBV7-2; no clear D. From germline, CDR1 is SGHTA and CDR2 FQGNSA. The CDR3 length is 13 residues. Trimming cost V 8 bases and J 6 bases, with 16 bases left between them.

This rearrangement joins TRBV28 to TRBJ1-3; tentatively, D is TRBD1 (6 bases). The CDR3 has 13 amino acids. V was shortened by 3 bases and J by 3 bases, with 6 bases between the two germline ends. The germline CDR1 and CDR2 sequences are MDHEN and SYDVKM. CDR3 sequence: CASSLGHGNTIYF. In DNA, the CDR3 is TGTGCCAGCAGTTTGGGACATGGAAACACCATATATTTT.

The V and J genes are TRBV2 and TRBJ2-6; 7 bases line up with TRBD1. With 4 bases clipped from V and 1 base from J, the junction kept 1 base outside the gene matches. CDR1 is SNHLY, CDR2 FYNNEI, per germline. This CDR3 contains 15 residues. CDR3 coding DNA: TGTGCCAGCAGTGTGGGACAGTCTGGGGCCAACGTCCTGACTTTC. Translation: CASSVGQSGANVLTF.

This chain uses TRBV5-4 with TRBJ2-5, with D tentatively TRBD1 (6 bases). V shed 3 bases and J shed 5 bases, with 14 bases lying between them. The germline V gene has CDR1 SGHNT and CDR2 YYREEE (reference sequence). The CDR3 is made up of 14 amino acids. The CDR3 loop is CASSSQGSLETQYF. CDR3 DNA sequence: TGTGCCAGCAGCTCACAGGGAAGTCTGGAGACCCAGTACTTC.

The chain is built from TRBV7-9 and TRBJ2-7; no reliable D call. V was cut by 5 bases and J by 3 bases, with 5 bases left in between. CDR1 SEHNR and CDR2 FQNEAQ come from the germline V gene (reference sequence). This CDR3 is 11 amino acids long. CDR3 residues: CASSPNYEQYF. DNA for the CDR3: TGTGCCAGCAGCCCGAACTACGAGCAGTACTTC.